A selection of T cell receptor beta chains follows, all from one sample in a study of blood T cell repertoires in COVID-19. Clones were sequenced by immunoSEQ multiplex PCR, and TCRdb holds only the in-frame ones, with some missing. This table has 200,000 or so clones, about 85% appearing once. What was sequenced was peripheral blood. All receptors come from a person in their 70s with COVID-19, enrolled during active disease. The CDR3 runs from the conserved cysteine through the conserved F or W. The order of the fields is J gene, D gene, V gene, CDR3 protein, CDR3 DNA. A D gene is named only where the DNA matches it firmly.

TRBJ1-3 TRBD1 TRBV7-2 CASSSPTGSGNTIYF TGTGCCAGCAGCTCACCGACAGGGTCGGGAAACACCATATATTTT
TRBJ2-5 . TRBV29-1 CSVGDQETQYF TGCAGCGTAGGGGACCAAGAGACCCAGTACTTC
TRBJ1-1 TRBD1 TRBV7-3 CASSLRTGGAPTEAFF TGTGCCAGCAGCTTAAGGACAGGGGGCGCGCCCACTGAAGCTTTCTTT
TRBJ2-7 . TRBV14 CASSFGGSSYEQYF TGTGCCAGCAGCTTTGGGGGCTCGTCCTACGAGCAGTACTTC
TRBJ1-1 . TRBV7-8 CASSMDRNTEAFF TGTGCCAGCAGCATGGACAGGAACACTGAAGCTTTCTTT
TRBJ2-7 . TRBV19 CASSKRQPLDYEQYF TGTGCCAGTAGTAAAAGACAACCCCTCGACTACGAGCAGTACTTC
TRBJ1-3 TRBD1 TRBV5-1 CASSLMTGTSGNTIYF TGCGCCAGCAGCTTAATGACAGGGACCTCTGGAAACACCATATATTTT
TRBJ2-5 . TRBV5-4 CASSQRYQETQYF TGTGCCAGCAGCCAGCGGTACCAAGAGACCCAGTACTTC
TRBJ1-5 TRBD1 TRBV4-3 CASSPGQGARGDQPQHF TGCGCCAGCAGCCCCGGACAGGGGGCTCGGGGGGATCAGCCCCAGCATTTT
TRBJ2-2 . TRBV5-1 CASPTTGELFF TGCGCCAGCCCCACTACCGGGGAGCTGTTTTTT
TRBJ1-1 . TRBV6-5 CASSYDLWTEAFF TGTGCCAGCAGTTACGACTTGTGGACTGAAGCTTTCTTT
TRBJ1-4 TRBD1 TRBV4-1 CASSQEGTGFEEKLFF TGCGCCAGCAGCCAAGAAGGGACAGGGTTTGAGGAAAAACTGTTTTTT
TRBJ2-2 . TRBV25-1 CASSGGRYTGELFF TGTGCCAGCTCAGGAGGCAGATACACCGGGGAGCTGTTTTTT
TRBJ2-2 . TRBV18 CASSPERAYTGELFF TGTGCCAGCTCACCTGAGCGGGCATACACCGGGGAGCTGTTTTTT
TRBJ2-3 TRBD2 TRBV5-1 CASSWGLAGHKFSTDTQYF TGCGCCAGCAGCTGGGGACTAGCGGGGCACAAATTTTCCACAGATACGCAGTATTTT
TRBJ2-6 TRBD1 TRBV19 CASSIVAGTGSWGANVLTF TGTGCCAGTAGTATAGTGGCCGGGACAGGGTCTTGGGGGGCCAACGTCCTGACTTTC
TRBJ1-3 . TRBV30 CAWNRAVQDTIYF TGTGCCTGGAACAGGGCCGTTCAGGACACCATATATTTT